What follows is one T cell receptor (beta chain) and its context. Its antigen remains unknown. The CDR3 spans 12 residues. V dropped 8 bases and J dropped 1 base, with 8 bases sitting between them. Per the germline V gene, CDR1 is SEHNR and CDR2 is FQNEAQ (reference sequence). This specimen comes from a study of blood T cells in healthy people across ages. Whole-study results and caveats: Diversity was higher, and naive CD4+ cells more numerous, in long-lived donors than in aged donors.

The use of a sample-barcoded 5' primer and a J-beta primer mix characterized a second PCR of 7 to 11 cycles. From the 5' RACE reads, TCRdb called clonotypes with MiXCR, one entry per CDR3 protein. The sample has roughly 800,000 distinct CDR3 sequences, nearly 60% seen once. This clonotype originated in a man aged 25 to 45 in good health. Sequenced: blood. The chain carries TRBV7-9 and TRBJ2-5; D gene ambiguous. CDR3: CASGLIQETQYF. CDR3 nucleotide sequence: TGTGCCAGCGGGCTGATCCAAGAGACCCAGTACTTC.